The clone carrying this TCR gamma chain was seen at least ten times. Its target is unknown. TCRdb assigns this DNA the protein of a much larger clone, which departs from its translation at residue 3; this likely reflects a read error, and the protein shown comes from translating the DNA. The sample belongs to a study of γδ T cells in repeated Plasmodium falciparum infection. Study at large: Donors had four controlled P. falciparum NF54 infections over about 640 days. Points from the study as a whole: Compared with Australian children, Malian Vdelta2-negative repertoires seemed more clonal, less diverse, less shared. The Malian cohort came from a small rural village of predominantly one ethnic group.

TCRdb fed the multiplex PCR reads to CATT. The repertoire holds 30,000 or so gamma-chain clones, with roughly 1.4% as singletons. Flow sorting of PBMC yielded separate Vgamma9/Vdelta2+ and Vdelta2-negative gammadelta T cell populations for bulk repertoire analysis. CDR1 VTNTFY and CDR2 YDVSTARD come from the germline V gene (reference sequence). The CDR3 contains 12 residues. The chain is built from TRGV3 and TRGJP2. Sequencing used gamma-delta T cells from blood. This sequence originates from a pool of human donors (malaria-infected and uninfected, not separated). Here the CDR3 reads CAAWDRDWIKTF. The CDR3 DNA sequence: TGTGCCGCCTGGGACAGGGATTGGATCAAGACGTTT.